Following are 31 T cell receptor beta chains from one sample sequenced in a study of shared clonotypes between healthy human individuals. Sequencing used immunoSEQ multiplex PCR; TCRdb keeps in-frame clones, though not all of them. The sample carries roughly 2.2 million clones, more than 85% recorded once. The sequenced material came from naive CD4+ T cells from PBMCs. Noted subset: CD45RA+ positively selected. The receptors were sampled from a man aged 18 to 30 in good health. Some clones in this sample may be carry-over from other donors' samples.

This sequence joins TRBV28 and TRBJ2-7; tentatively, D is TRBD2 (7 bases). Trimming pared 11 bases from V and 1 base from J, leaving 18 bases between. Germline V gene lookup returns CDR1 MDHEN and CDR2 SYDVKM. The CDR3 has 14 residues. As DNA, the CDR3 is TGTGCCGCCACCCCGGGGGGACAATCCTACGAGCAGTACTTC. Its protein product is CAATPGGQSYEQYF.

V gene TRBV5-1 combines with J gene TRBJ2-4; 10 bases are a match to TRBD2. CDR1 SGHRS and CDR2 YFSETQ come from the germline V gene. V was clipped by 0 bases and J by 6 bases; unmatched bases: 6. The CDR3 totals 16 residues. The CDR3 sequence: CASSLEASGRPNIQYF. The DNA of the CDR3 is TGCGCCAGCAGCTTGGAGGCTAGCGGGAGACCAAACATTCAGTACTTC. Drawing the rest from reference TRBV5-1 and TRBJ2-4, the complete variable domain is KAGVTQTPRYLIKTRGQQVTLSCSPISGHRSVSWYQQTPGQGLQFLFEYFSETQRNKGNFPGRFSGRQFSNSRSEMNVSTLELGDSALYLCASSLEASGRPNIQYFGAGTRLSVL.

The DNA of the CDR3 is TGCGCCAGCAGCTCTACAGGCCCCCGAAACACAGATACGCAGTATTTT. Encoded protein: CASSSTGPRNTDTQYF. The chain uses TRBV5-1 and TRBJ2-3; a weak D match, TRBD1 (5 bases). This CDR3 region has 16 residues. The ends were cut back, 3 bases at V and 2 bases at J, with 16 bases in the middle. Germline V lookup: CDR1 SGHRS, CDR2 YFSETQ. The complete variable domain, with remaining parts taken from reference TRBV5-1 and TRBJ2-3, reads KAGVTQTPRYLIKTRGQQVTLSCSPISGHRSVSWYQQTPGQGLQFLFEYFSETQRNKGNFPGRFSGRQFSNSRSEMNVSTLELGDSALYLCASSSTGPRNTDTQYFGPGTRLTVL.

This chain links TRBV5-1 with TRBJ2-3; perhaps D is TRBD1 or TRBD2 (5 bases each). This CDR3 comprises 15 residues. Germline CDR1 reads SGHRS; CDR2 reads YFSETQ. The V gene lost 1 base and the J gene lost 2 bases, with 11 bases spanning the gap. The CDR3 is CASSLWGSSTDTQYF. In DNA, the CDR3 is TGCGCCAGCAGCTTGTGGGGGAGTTCCACAGATACGCAGTATTTT. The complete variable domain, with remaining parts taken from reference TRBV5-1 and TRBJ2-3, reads KAGVTQTPRYLIKTRGQQVTLSCSPISGHRSVSWYQQTPGQGLQFLFEYFSETQRNKGNFPGRFSGRQFSNSRSEMNVSTLELGDSALYLCASSLWGSSTDTQYFGPGTRLTVL.

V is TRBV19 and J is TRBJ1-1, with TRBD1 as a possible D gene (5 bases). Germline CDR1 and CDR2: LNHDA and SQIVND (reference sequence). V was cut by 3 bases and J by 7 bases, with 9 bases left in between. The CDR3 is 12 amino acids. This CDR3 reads CASSIGQGEAFF. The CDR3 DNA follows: TGTGCCAGTAGTATCGGGCAGGGTGAAGCTTTCTTT.

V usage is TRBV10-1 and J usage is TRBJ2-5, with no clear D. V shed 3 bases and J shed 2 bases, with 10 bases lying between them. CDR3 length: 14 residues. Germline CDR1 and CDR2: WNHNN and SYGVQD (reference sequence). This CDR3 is CASSDEVLQETQYF. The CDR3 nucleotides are TGCGCCAGCAGTGATGAAGTTCTGCAAGAGACCCAGTACTTC.

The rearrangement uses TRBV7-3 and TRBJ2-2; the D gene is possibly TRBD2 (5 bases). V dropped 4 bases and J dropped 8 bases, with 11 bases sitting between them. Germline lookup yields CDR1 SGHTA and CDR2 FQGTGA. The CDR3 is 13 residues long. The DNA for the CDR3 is TGTGCCAGCAGCTCCCGGGATGAGGGGGAGCTGTTTTTT. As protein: CASSSRDEGELFF.

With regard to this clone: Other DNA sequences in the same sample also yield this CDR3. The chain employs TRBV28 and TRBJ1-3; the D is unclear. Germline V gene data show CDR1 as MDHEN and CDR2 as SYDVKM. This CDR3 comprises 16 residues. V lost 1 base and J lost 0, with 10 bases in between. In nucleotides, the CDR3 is TGTGCCAGCAGTTTATCCGGGGTCTACTCTGGAAACACCATATATTTT. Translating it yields CASSLSGVYSGNTIYF.

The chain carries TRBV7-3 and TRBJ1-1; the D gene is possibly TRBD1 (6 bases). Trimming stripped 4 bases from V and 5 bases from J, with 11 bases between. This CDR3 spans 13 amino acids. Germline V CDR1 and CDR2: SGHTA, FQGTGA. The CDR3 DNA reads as TGTGCCAGCAGCTCGGGGGGCATGACTGAAGCTTTCTTT. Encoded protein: CASSSGGMTEAFF. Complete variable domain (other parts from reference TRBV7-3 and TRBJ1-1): GAGVSQTPSNKVTEKGKYVELRCDPISGHTALYWYRQSLGQGPEFLIYFQGTGAADDSGLPNDRFFAVRPEGSVSTLKIQRTERGDSAVYLCASSSGGMTEAFFGQGTRLTVV.

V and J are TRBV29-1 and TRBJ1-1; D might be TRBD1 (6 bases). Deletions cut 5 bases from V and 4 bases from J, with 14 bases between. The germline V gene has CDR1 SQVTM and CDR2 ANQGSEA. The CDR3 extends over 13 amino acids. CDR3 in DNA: TGCAGCGTTACCTGGGTAGGGGGCACTGAAGCTTTCTTT. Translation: CSVTWVGGTEAFF.

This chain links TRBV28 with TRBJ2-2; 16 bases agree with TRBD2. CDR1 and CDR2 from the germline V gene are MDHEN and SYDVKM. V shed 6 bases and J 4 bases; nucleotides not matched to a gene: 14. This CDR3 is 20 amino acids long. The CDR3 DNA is TGTGCCAGCAGCCCTCCTCCGGGACTAGCGGGAGGGCGGGGCACCGGGGAGCTGTTTTTT. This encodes CASSPPPGLAGGRGTGELFF.

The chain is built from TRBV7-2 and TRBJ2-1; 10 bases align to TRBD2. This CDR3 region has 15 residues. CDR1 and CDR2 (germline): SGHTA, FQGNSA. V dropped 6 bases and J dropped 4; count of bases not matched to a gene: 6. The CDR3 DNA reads TGTGCCAGCAGACCCCCGGGACTAGCGTACAATGAGCAGTTCTTC. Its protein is CASRPPGLAYNEQFF.

The CDR3 region has the DNA TGTGCCAGCAGCAAACAACTCACAGGGCTTACTGGAAACACCATATATTTT. It yields the protein CASSKQLTGLTGNTIYF. The chain combines TRBV21-1 with TRBJ1-3; the table assigns TRBD1, which was not confirmed against the DNA. TRBV21-1 is listed as a pseudogene. The CDR3 is 17 amino acids.

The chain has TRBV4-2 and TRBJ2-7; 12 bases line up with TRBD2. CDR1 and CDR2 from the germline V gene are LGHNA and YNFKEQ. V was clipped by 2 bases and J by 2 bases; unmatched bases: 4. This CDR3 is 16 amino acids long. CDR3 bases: TGTGCCAGCAGCCAAATGACTAGCGGGAGACCCTACGAGCAGTACTTC. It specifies CASSQMTSGRPYEQYF.

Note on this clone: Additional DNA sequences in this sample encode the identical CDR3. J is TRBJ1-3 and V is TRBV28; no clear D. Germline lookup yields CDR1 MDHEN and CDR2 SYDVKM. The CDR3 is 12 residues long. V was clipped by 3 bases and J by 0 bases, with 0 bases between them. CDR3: CASSFSGNTIYF. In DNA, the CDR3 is TGTGCCAGCAGTTTCTCTGGAAACACCATATATTTT.

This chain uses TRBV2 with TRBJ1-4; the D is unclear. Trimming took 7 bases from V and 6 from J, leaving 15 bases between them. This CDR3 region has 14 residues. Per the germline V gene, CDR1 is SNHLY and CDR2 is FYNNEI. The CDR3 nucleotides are TGTGCCAGCATGTACGGGGTTTATGATGAAAAACTGTTTTTT. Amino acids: CASMYGVYDEKLFF. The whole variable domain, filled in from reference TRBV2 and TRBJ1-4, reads EPEVTQTPSHQVTQMGQEVILRCVPISNHLYFYWYRQILGQKVEFLVSFYNNEISEKSEIFDDQFSVERPDGSNFTLKIRSTKLEDSAMYFCASMYGVYDEKLFFGSGTQLSVL.

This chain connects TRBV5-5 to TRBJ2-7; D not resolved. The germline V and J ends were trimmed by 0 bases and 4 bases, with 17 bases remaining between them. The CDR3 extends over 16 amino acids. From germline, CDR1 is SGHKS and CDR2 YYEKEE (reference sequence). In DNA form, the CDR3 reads TGTGCCAGCAGCTTGGCCGGAAGTACCCGGGTGTACGAGCAGTACTTC. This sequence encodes CASSLAGSTRVYEQYF.

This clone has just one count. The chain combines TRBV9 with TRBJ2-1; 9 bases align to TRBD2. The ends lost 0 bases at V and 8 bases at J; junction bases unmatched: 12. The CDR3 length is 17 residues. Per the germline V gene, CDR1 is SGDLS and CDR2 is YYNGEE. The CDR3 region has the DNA TGTGCCAGCAGCGTAGGAGGGCGGGAGGGCCCAGGGGATGAGCAGTTCTTC. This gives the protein CASSVGGREGPGDEQFF.

The CDR3: CASSSFLVKVNEQFF. DNA for the CDR3: TGTGCCAGCAGCTCGTTTTTAGTAAAAGTAAATGAGCAGTTCTTC. The chain combines TRBV7-9 with TRBJ2-1; D uncertain. Germline V gene data show CDR1 as SEHNR and CDR2 as FQNEAQ (reference sequence). The CDR3 length is 15 residues. V was clipped by 4 bases and J by 7 bases, with 17 bases between them.

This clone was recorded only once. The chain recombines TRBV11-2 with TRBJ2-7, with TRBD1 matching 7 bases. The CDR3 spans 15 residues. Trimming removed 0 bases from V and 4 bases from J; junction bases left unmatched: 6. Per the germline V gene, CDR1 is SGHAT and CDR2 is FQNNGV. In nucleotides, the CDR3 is TGTGCCAGCAGCTTAGACCGACAGGGCGCATACGAGCAGTACTTC. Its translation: CASSLDRQGAYEQYF.

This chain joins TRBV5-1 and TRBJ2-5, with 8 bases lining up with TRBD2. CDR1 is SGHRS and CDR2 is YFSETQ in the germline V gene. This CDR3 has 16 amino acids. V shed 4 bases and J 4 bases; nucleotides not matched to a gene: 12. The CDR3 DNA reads TGCGCCAGCAGCATTACTAGCGGCAGAAGGGGAGAGACCCAGTACTTC. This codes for CASSITSGRRGETQYF.

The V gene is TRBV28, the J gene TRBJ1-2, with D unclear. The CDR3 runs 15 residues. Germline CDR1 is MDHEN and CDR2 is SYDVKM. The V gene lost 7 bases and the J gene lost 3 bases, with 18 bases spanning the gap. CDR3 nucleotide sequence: TGTGCCAGCACCCTACCCGGGATCCTGTACTATGGCTACACCTTC. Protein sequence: CASTLPGILYYGYTF.

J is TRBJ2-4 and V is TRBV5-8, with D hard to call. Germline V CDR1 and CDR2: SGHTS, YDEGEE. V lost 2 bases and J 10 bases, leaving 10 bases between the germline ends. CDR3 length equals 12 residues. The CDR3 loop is CASSLGFGIQYF. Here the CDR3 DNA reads TGTGCCAGCAGCTTAGGGTTCGGGATTCAGTACTTC.

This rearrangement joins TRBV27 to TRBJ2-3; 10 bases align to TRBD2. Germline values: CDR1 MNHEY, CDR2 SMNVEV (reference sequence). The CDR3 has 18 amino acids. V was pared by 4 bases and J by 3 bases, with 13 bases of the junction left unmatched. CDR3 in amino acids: CASSYIGLADPRTDTQYF. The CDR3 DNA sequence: TGTGCCAGCAGTTACATAGGACTAGCGGACCCCCGAACAGATACGCAGTATTTT.

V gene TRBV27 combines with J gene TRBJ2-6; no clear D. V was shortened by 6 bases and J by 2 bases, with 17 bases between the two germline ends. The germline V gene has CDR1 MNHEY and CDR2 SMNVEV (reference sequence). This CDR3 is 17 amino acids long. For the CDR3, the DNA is TGTGCCAGCAGCCCGGGCGAAGCGCGTCCTGGGGCCAACGTCCTGACTTTC. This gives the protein CASSPGEARPGANVLTF.

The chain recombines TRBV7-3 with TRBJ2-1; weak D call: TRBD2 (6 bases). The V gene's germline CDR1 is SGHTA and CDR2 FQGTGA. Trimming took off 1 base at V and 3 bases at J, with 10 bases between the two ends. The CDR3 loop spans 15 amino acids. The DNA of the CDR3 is TGTGCCAGCAGCTTAAGTCCTAGCGTCTACAATGAGCAGTTCTTC. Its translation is CASSLSPSVYNEQFF.

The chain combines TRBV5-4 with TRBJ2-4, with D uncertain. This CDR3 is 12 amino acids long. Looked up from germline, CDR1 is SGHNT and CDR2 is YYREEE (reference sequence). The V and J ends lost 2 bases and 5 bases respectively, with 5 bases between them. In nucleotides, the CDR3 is TGTGCCAGCAGCTTTAACCAAAACATTCAGTACTTC. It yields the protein CASSFNQNIQYF. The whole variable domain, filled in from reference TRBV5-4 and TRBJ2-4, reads ETGVTQSPTHLIKTRGQQVTLRCSSQSGHNTVSWYQQALGQGPQFIFQYYREEENGRGNFPPRFSGLQFPNYSSELNVNALELDDSALYLCASSFNQNIQYFGAGTRLSVL.

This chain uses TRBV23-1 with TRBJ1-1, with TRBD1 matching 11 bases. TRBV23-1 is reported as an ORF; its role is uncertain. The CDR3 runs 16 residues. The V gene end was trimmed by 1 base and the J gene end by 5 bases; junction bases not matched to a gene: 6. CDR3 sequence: CASSQWGTGGTTEAFF. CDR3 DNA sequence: TGCGCCAGCAGTCAATGGGGGACAGGGGGGACGACTGAAGCTTTCTTT.

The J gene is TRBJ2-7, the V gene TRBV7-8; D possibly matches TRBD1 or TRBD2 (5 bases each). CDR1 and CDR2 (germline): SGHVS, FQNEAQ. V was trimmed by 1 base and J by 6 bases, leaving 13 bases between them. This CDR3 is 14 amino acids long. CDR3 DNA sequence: TGTGCCAGCAGCTTAGAGGGACCACGGCGCGAGCAGTACTTC. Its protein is CASSLEGPRREQYF.

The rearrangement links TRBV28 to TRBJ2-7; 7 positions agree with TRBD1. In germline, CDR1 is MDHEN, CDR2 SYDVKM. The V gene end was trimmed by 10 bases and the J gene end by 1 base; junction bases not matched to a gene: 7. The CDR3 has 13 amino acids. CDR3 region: CATTTGWSYEQYF. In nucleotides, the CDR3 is TGTGCCACTACGACAGGGTGGTCCTACGAGCAGTACTTC.

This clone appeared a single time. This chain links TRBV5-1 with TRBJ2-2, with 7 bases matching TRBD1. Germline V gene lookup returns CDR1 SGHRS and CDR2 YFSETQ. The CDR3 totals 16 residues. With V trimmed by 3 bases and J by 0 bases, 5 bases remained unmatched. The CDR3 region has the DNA TGCGCCAGCAGCTGGGACAGACCCGCGAACACCGGGGAGCTGTTTTTT. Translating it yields CASSWDRPANTGELFF.